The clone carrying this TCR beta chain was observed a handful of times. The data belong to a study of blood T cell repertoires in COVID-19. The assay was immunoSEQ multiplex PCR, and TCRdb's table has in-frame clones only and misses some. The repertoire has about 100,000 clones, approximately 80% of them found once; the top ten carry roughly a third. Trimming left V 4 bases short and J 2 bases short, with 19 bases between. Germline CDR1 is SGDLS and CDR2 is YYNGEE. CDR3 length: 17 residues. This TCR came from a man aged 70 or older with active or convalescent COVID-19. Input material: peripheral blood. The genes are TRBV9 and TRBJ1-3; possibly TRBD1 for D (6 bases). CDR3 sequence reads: CASSPRTAFSPGNTIYF. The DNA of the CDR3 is TGTGCCAGCAGCCCTCGGACAGCTTTCTCCCCTGGAAACACCATATATTTT.